This TCR beta chain was obtained from a study of blood T cell repertoires in COVID-19. Overall study: Samples came from the United States, Italy and Spain, spanning acute and convalescent COVID-19. T cells, B-cell-depleted T cells, or PBMCs supplied cDNA or gDNA.

In the authors' methods: Amplifying reference gene primers gave estimates of nucleated cell counts. TCRdb's table, derived via immunoSEQ multiplex PCR, lists solely in-frame clones and lacks some. V and J calls and clone size are given by that table; D and trimming were obtained from the DNA. The sample has roughly 40,000 clones, more than 70% seen once; the top ten hold around two fifths. The germline gives CDR1 SGHNT, CDR2 YENEEA. This CDR3 spans 14 amino acids. Trimming at V came to 5 bases and at J to 3 bases, leaving 4 bases not matched to a gene. Material: peripheral blood. This clonotype was obtained from a woman of 80 years or more with active or convalescent COVID-19. The chain joins TRBV11-3 to TRBJ2-3; 8 nucleotides match TRBD2. The CDR3 loop is CASSPGLDTDTQYF. The CDR3 DNA sequence: TGTGCCAGCAGCCCGGGACTAGATACAGATACGCAGTATTTT.